The text below deals with one T cell receptor (beta chain). The data were taken from a study of blood T cell repertoires in COVID-19. Looking at the study overall: Specimens from acute and convalescent COVID-19 originated in the United States, Italy and Spain.

In the study's own analysis: The authors estimated nucleated cell counts from reference gene primer amplification. Libraries were prepared by immunoSEQ multiplex PCR; TCRdb keeps only in-frame clonotypes and omits some of them. V and J calls and clone size are given by that table; D and trimming were obtained from the DNA. The sample has about 140,000 clones; around 79% are singletons. Clinical history as reported by participants underpinned cohort assignment. Recovered status in Cohort 3 required two negative PCRs, clearance, or symptom resolution. The receptor's source is a woman aged 45-59 years who had recovered from COVID-19. Sequenced material: PBMCs or T cells enriched from blood (not recorded which).

This CDR3 is CASSHGLEPQHF. The DNA of the CDR3 is TGTGCCAGCAGCCACGGGTTGGAGCCCCAGCATTTT. V gene TRBV3-1 (or the pseudogene TRBV3-2) combines with J gene TRBJ1-5; D ambiguous. Germline values: CDR1 LGHDT, CDR2 YNNKEL (reference sequence). This CDR3 region has 12 residues. V lost 3 bases and J 8 bases, leaving 8 bases between the germline ends.